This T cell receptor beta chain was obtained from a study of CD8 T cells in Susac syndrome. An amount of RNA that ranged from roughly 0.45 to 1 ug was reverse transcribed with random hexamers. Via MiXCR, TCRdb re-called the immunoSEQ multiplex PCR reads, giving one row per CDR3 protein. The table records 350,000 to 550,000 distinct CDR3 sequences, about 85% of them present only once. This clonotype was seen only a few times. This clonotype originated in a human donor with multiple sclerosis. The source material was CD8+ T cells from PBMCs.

In DNA form, the CDR3 reads TGTGCCAGCAGTGAAACAGGGGCTAGCTATGGCTACACCTTC. It encodes CASSETGASYGYTF. V gene TRBV6-1 combines with J gene TRBJ1-2; TRBD1 aligns across 7 bases. Trimming removed 2 bases from V and 4 bases from J; junction bases left unmatched: 4. The CDR3 has 14 amino acids. Germline CDR1 MNHNS, CDR2 SASEGT.